This TCR beta chain was profiled in a study of PD-1 blockade in classical Hodgkin lymphoma. Overall study findings and caveats: Still unresolved is the cause of the repertoire differences, which may be disease activity or prior therapy. Complete responders entered with baseline diversity on par with newly diagnosed patients, the results showed.

Data came from immunoSEQ multiplex PCR; TCRdb stores just in-frame clones and leaves some out. The sample has tens of thousands of clones, around 90% seen once. Turning to this clone: Its target is not known.

Time point reported: cycle 4 day 1 (C4D1), after around six weeks of nivolumab. In every patient, relapse followed autologous stem cell transplantation, while exposure to brentuximab vedotin differed. Complete response, partial response or progressive disease constituted the best response categories observed. Germline values: CDR1 SGHRS, CDR2 YFSETQ. V lost 1 base and J lost 4; bases outside the gene matches: 15. There are 19 residues in the CDR3. This chain joins TRBV5-1 and TRBJ2-1; 9 bases match TRBD2. The clonotype comes from a human donor with classical Hodgkin lymphoma. The input for sequencing was peripheral blood mononuclear cells (PBMCs), taken before the fourth cycle of nivolumab. CDR3 region: CASSLRQSSGTSRYNEQFF. CDR3 bases: TGCGCCAGCAGCTTGCGCCAGAGTTCCGGGACTAGCAGGTACAATGAGCAGTTCTTC.